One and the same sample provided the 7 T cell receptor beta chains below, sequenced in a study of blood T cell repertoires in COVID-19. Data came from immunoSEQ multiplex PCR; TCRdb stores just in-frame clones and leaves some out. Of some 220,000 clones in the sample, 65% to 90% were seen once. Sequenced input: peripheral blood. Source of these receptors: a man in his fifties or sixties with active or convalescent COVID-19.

CDR3 coding DNA: TGTGCCAGCAGTCTGCGAGGGAACACCGGGGAGCTGTTTTTT. Amino acid sequence: CASSLRGNTGELFF. This chain uses TRBV27 with TRBJ2-2; D is unresolved. CDR3 size: 14 residues. From germline, CDR1 is MNHEY and CDR2 SMNVEV (reference sequence). V was cut by 5 bases and J by 1 base, with 8 bases left in between.

The chain's CDR3 is CASSIRDQPQHF. CDR3 nucleotides: TGTGCCAGTAGTATAAGAGATCAGCCCCAGCATTTT. The chain uses TRBV19 and TRBJ1-5; no reliable D call. V was shortened by 2 bases and J by 5 bases, with 4 bases between the two germline ends. Germline V gives CDR1 LNHDA, CDR2 SQIVND (reference sequence). The CDR3 runs 12 residues.

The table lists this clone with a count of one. CDR3 residues: CASSYTIYEQYF. The CDR3 nucleotides are TGTGCCAGCAGCTATACTATCTACGAGCAGTACTTC. The chain uses TRBV2 and TRBJ2-7; D not resolved. The CDR3 loop spans 12 amino acids. Per germline, CDR1 SNHLY and CDR2 FYNNEI. Trimming cost V 6 bases and J 3 bases, with 9 bases left between them.

Written as DNA, the CDR3 is TGTGCCAGCAGTGAATTGGGGGCCTCTGGGGCCAACGTCCTGACTTTC. Translated, it gives CASSELGASGANVLTF. This sequence joins TRBV6-1 and TRBJ2-6; possible D gene TRBD1, 6 bases. CDR3 size: 16 residues. Germline CDR1 MNHNS, CDR2 SASEGT. Trimming took off 2 bases at V and 0 bases at J, with 8 bases between the two ends.

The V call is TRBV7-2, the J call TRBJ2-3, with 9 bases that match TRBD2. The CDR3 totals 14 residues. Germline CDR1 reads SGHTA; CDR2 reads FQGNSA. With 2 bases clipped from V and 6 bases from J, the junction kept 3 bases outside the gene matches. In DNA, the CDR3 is TGTGCCAGCAGCTTAAGCGGGAGGACCGATACGCAGTATTTT. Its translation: CASSLSGRTDTQYF.

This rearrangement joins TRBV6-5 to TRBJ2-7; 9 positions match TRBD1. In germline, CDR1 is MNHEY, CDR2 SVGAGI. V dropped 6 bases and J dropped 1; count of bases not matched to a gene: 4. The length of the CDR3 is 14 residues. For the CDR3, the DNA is TGTGCCAGCAGACGCGGGACAGGGTCCTACGAGCAGTACGTC. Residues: CASRRGTGSYEQYV.

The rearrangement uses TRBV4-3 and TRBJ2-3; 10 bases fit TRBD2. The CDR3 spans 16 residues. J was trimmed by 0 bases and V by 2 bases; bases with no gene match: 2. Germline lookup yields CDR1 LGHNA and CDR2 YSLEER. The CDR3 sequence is CASSQTSGESTDTQYF. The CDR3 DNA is TGCGCCAGCAGCCAAACTAGCGGGGAGAGCACAGATACGCAGTATTTT.